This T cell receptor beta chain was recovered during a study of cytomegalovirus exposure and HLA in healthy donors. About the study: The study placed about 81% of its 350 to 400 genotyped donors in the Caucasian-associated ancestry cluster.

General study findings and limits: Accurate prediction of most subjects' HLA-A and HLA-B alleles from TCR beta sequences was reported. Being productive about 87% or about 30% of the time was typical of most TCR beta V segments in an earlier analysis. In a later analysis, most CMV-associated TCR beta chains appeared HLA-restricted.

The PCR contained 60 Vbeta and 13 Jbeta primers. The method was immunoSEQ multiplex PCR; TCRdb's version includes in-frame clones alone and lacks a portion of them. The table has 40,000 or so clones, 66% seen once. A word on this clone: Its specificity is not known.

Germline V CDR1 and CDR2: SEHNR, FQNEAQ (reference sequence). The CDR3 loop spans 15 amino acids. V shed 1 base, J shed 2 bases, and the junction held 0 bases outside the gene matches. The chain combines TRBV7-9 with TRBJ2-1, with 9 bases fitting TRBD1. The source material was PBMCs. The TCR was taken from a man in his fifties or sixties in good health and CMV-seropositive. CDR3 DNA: TGTGCCAGCAGCTTAGGACAGGGGGCCTACAATGAGCAGTTCTTC. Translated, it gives CASSLGQGAYNEQFF.